This T cell receptor beta chain was obtained from a study of blood T cell repertoires in COVID-19. Profiled with immunoSEQ multiplex PCR; TCRdb holds only in-frame clones, not every one. Here the sample spans approximately 190,000 clones, 70% to 90% being singletons. The TCR originated in a man aged 60 to 75 with active or convalescent COVID-19. Sequencing was performed on peripheral blood.

The CDR3 DNA sequence: TGTGCCAGCAGCCTACAGGGGTCCAGCTACACCTTC. This sequence encodes CASSLQGSSYTF. The chain is built from TRBV27 and TRBJ1-2; 7 bases agree with TRBD1. The CDR3 consists of 12 residues. After removal of 6 bases from V and 9 bases from J, the junction contained 7 bases not matched to a gene. Germline assignment: CDR1 MNHEY and CDR2 SMNVEV (reference sequence).